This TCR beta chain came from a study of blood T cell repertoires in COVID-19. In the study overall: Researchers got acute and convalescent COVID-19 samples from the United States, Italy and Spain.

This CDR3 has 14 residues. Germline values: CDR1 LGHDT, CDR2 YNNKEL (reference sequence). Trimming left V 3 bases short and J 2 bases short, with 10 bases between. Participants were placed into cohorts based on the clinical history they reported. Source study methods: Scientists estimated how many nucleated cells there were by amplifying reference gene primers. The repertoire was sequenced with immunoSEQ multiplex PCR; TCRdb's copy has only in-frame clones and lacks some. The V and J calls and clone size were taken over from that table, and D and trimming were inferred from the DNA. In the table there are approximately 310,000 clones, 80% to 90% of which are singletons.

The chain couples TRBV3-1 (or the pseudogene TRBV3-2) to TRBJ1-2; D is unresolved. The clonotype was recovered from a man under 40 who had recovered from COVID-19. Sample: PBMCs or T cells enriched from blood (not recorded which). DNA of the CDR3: TGTGCCAGCAGCCAGGGAGGACGGAACTATGGCTACACCTTC. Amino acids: CASSQGGRNYGYTF.